This TCR beta chain came from a study of CD8+CD57+ T cells in acquired aplastic anemia. Overall study context: When averaged, DNA from sorted CD4+ and CD8+ cells came to about 3 ug. On average, healthy donors gave some 9.8 million reads for CD4+ cells.

Findings and limits, study-wide: For CD8+ Simpson's diversity, patients and controls showed no significant difference. Patients and controls had in common 25 to 35 CD8+ CDR3 sequences.

V gave up 3 bases and J gave up 3 bases, with 26 bases separating them. CDR3 size: 19 residues. Germline V CDR1 and CDR2: LNHDA, SQIVND (reference sequence). A note on this clonotype: Its cognate antigen is unknown.

The TCR beta profiling, which covered VDJ combination and CDR3 sequence, was carried out using genomic DNA as the template. TCRdb used MiXCR to reprocess the reads, holding one entry per CDR3 protein. Altogether some 220,000 distinct CDR3 sequences are present, 30% to 40% being singletons, with the ten largest covering roughly 1.1%. Sequencing was carried out using sorted CD4+, CD8+, or CD8+CD57+ T cells (not recorded which) from PBMCs. The receptor's source is a human donor in good health, serving as a control. The chain employs TRBV19 and TRBJ1-1; maybe TRBD1 (6 bases). CDR3 protein: CASSIGTWGAVVRDTEAFF. CDR3 DNA: TGTGCCAGTAGTATTGGTACCTGGGGGGCGGTCGTTAGAGACACTGAAGCTTTCTTT.